The clone carrying this T cell receptor (beta chain) was observed a few times. In the original processing: Amplification of reference gene primers provided the estimated nucleated cell counts. TCRdb keeps only in-frame clones here, not all; method: immunoSEQ multiplex PCR. The D gene and trimming were derived from the DNA, and the V and J assignments and clone size from that table. There are under 200,000 clones in the sample; around four fifths occur only once, and roughly 15% lies in the top ten. A Seattle source enrolled patients during active infection and followed them longitudinally. The data originate from a study of blood T cell repertoires in COVID-19. The wider study: Some COVID-19 samples were acute and others convalescent; all came from the United States, Italy and Spain.

This TCR was recovered from a woman in her sixties or seventies with COVID-19, enrolled during active disease. The specimen sequenced was peripheral blood.

For the CDR3, the DNA is TGTGCCAGCAGCCCACGCCAAGGGGACACCCTCTATGGCTACACCTTC. Protein: CASSPRQGDTLYGYTF. J is TRBJ1-2 and V is TRBV11-2, with D perhaps matching TRBD1 (6 bases). The CDR3 has 16 residues. V lost 5 bases and J lost 4, with 20 bases in between. Per the germline V gene, CDR1 is SGHAT and CDR2 is FQNNGV.